This T cell receptor beta chain was recovered during a study of shared clonotypes between healthy human individuals. CD45RO negativity and positive selection for CCR7 defined naive CD8 cells, a population that excluded terminally differentiated effector memory CD45RA+ cells. V lost 3 bases, J lost 0 bases, and 8 bases lay in between. The CDR3 sequence is 14 residues long. CDR1 is SGHRS and CDR2 is YFSETQ in the germline V gene. The table came from immunoSEQ multiplex PCR; TCRdb's copy has only in-frame clones and leaves some out. There are roughly 2 million clones in the sample; about 95% occur only once, and about 1.1% lies in the top ten.

The gene calls are TRBV5-1 and TRBJ2-3, with a possible D match to TRBD2 (6 bases). The clonotype comes from a man younger than 30 in good health. The specimen was naive CD8+ T cells sorted from blood. The CDR3 region has the DNA TGCGCCAGCAGCTACGCGGGAAGCACAGATACGCAGTATTTT. It specifies CASSYAGSTDTQYF. Using reference TRBV5-1 and TRBJ2-3 for the parts outside the CDR3, the full variable domain is KAGVTQTPRYLIKTRGQQVTLSCSPISGHRSVSWYQQTPGQGLQFLFEYFSETQRNKGNFPGRFSGRQFSNSRSEMNVSTLELGDSALYLCASSYAGSTDTQYFGPGTRLTVL.